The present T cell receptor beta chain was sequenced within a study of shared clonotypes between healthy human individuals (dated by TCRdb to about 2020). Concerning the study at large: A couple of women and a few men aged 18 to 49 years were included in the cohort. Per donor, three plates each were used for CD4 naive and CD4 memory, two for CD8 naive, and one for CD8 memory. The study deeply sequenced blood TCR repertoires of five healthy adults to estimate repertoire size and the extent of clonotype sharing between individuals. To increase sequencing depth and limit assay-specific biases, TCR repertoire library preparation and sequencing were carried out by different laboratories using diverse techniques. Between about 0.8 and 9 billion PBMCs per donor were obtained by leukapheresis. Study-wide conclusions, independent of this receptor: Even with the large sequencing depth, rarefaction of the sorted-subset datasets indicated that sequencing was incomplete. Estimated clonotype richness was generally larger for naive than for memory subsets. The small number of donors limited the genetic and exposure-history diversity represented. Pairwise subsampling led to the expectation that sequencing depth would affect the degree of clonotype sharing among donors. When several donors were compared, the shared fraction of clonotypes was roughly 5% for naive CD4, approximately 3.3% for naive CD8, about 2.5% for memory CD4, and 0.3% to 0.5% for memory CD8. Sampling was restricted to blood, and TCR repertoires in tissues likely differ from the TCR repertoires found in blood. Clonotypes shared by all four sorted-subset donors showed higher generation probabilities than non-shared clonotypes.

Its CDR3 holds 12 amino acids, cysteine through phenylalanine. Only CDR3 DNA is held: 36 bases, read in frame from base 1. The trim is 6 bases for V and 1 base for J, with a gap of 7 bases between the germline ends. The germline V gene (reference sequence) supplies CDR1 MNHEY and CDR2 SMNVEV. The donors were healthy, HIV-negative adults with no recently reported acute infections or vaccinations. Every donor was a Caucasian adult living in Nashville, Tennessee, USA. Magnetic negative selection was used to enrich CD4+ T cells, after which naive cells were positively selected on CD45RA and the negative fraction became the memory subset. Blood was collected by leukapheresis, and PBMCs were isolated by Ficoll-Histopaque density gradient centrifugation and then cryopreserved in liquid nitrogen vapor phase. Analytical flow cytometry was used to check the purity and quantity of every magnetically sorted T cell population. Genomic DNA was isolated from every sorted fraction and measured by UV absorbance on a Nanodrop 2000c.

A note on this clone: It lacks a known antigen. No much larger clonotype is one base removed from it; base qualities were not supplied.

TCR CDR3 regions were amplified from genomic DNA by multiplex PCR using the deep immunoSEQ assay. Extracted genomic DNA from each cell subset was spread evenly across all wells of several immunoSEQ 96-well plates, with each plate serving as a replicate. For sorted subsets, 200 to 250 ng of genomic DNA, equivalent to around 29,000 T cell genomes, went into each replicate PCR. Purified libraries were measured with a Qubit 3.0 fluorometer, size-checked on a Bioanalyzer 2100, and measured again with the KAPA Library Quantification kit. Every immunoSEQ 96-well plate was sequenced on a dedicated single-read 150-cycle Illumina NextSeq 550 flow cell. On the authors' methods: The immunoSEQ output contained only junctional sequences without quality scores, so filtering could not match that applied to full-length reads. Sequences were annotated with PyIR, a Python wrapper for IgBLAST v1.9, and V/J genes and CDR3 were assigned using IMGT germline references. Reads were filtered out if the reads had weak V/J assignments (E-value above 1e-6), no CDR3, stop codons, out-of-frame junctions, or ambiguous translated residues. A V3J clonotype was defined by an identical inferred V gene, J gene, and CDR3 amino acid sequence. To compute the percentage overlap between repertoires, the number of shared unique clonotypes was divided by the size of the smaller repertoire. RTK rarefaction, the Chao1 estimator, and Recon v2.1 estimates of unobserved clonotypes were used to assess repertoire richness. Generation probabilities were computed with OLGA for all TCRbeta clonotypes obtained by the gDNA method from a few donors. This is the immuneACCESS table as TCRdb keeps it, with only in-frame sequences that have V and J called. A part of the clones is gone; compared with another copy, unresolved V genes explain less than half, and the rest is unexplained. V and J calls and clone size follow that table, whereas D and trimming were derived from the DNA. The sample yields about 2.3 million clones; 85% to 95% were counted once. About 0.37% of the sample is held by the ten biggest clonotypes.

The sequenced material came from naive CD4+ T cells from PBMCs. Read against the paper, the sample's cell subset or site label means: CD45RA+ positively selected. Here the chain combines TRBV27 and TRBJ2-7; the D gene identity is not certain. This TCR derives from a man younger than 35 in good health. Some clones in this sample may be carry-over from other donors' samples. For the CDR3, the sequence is CASRGRSYEQYF. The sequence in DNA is TGTGCCAGCAGAGGACGGTCCTACGAGCAGTACTTC.